Presented here are 11 T cell receptor beta chains from one specimen sequenced in a study of glioma-infiltrating T cells after dendritic cell vaccination. The table came from immunoSEQ multiplex PCR; TCRdb's copy has only in-frame clones and leaves some out. The sample yields 99,000 or so clones, around 89% seen once. Stated time point: after dendritic cell vaccination, including at tumor progression/relapse. The specimen comprised blood, sampled after dendritic cell vaccination. The source of these receptors is a human donor with glioblastoma.

V usage is TRBV12-5 and J usage is TRBJ2-3, with a weak D call TRBD1 (6 bases). Germline assignment: CDR1 LGHNT and CDR2 FRNRAP. The V end was cut by 0 bases, the J end by 4 bases, with 11 bases between. The length of the CDR3 is 15 residues. CDR3 in DNA: TGTGCTAGTGGTTTGGTACAGGGATCGTCAGATACGCAGTATTTT. The encoded protein is CASGLVQGSSDTQYF. Filled out from reference TRBV12-5 and TRBJ2-3, the complete variable domain reads DARVTQTPRHKVTEMGQEVTMRCQPILGHNTVFWYRQTMMQGLELLAYFRNRAPLDDSGMPKDRFSAEMPDATLATLKIQPSEPRDSAVYFCASGLVQGSSDTQYFGPGTRLTVL.

The chain couples TRBV5-1 to TRBJ2-3; the D gene is possibly TRBD2 (5 bases). The CDR3 extends over 14 amino acids. Germline lookup yields CDR1 SGHRS and CDR2 YFSETQ. V was pared by 4 bases and J by 3 bases, with 12 bases between. The CDR3 loop reads CASSAGPGTDTQYF. DNA for the CDR3: TGCGCCAGCAGCGCAGGACCGGGAACAGATACGCAGTATTTT.

Of note for this clone: This sample also contains other DNA sequences that code for the same CDR3. The chain joins TRBV2 to TRBJ1-6, with TRBD1 matching 8 bases. Germline lookup yields CDR1 SNHLY and CDR2 FYNNEI. J was trimmed by 6 bases and V by 3 bases; bases with no gene match: 4. This CDR3 is 15 amino acids long. The CDR3 nucleotides are TGTGCCAGCAGTGACAGGGGGCTGGCTAATTCACCCCTCCACTTT. Translated, it gives CASSDRGLANSPLHF. The variable domain in full, completed from reference TRBV2 and TRBJ1-6, reads EPEVTQTPSHQVTQMGQEVILRCVPISNHLYFYWYRQILGQKVEFLVSFYNNEISEKSEIFDDQFSVERPDGSNFTLKIRSTKLEDSAMYFCASSDRGLANSPLHFGNGTRLTVT.

This clone was seen just once. This chain joins TRBV2 and TRBJ2-3; 7 nucleotides agree with TRBD1. Germline loops: CDR1 SNHLY, CDR2 FYNNEI. Unmatched junction bases numbered 5, after V lost 6 bases and J lost 2 bases. The CDR3 totals 14 residues. This chain's CDR3 is CASRIQGHTDTQYF. The CDR3 DNA follows: TGTGCCAGCAGGATACAGGGGCACACAGATACGCAGTATTTT.

The count of this clone is one. The chain is built from TRBV5-1 and TRBJ1-1, with D uncertain. The ends were cut back, 4 bases at V and 8 bases at J, with 18 bases in the middle. Germline V gives CDR1 SGHRS, CDR2 YFSETQ. The CDR3 totals 14 residues. This CDR3 is CASSPGVRREEAFF. The CDR3 region has the DNA TGCGCCAGCAGCCCCGGGGTTCGACGGGAAGAAGCTTTCTTT.

This sequence joins TRBV30 and TRBJ1-5, with D possibly being TRBD1 (5 bases). CDR1 GTSNPN and CDR2 SVGIG come from the germline V gene (reference sequence). This CDR3 has 13 residues. Trimming cost V 0 bases and J 10 bases, with 13 bases left between them. The CDR3 protein is CAWSVARVEPQHF. As DNA, the CDR3 is TGTGCCTGGAGTGTAGCCAGGGTTGAACCCCAGCATTTT.

The gene calls are TRBV25-1 and TRBJ1-2, with 9 nucleotides matching TRBD1. J was trimmed by 5 bases and V by 1 base; bases with no gene match: 2. Germline CDR1 reads MGHDK; CDR2 reads SYGVNS. This CDR3 has 14 residues. CDR3 DNA: TGTGCCAGCAGTGAATCCGGGACAGGGTATGGCTACACCTTC. Residues: CASSESGTGYGYTF.

The V and J genes are TRBV10-3 and TRBJ1-1, with D possibly TRBD1 on 6 matching bases. The CDR3 extends over 11 amino acids. In germline, CDR1 is ENHRY, CDR2 SYGVKD. The V gene lost 6 bases and the J gene lost 7 bases, with 9 bases spanning the gap. As DNA, the CDR3 is TGTGCCATCAGAGAACAGGGTGAAGCTTTCTTT. Translated, it gives CAIREQGEAFF.

The chain uses TRBV9 and TRBJ1-3; 8 bases align to TRBD1. Per the germline V gene, CDR1 is SGDLS and CDR2 is YYNGEE. V gave up 2 bases and J gave up 4 bases; unmatched junction bases: 5. The length of the CDR3 is 15 residues. Here the CDR3 reads CASSVSDRVGNTIYF. Here the CDR3 DNA reads TGTGCCAGCAGCGTTTCGGACAGGGTAGGAAACACCATATATTTT.

The chain links TRBV10-1 to TRBJ1-4, with TRBD1 identical over 7 bases. CDR1 and CDR2 from the germline V gene are WNHNN and SYGVQD (reference sequence). The CDR3 has 14 residues. V trimming: 7 bases; J trimming: 3 bases; junction bases outside the gene matches: 5. The CDR3 here is CASKDRASNEKLFF. The CDR3 DNA follows: TGCGCCAGCAAAGACAGGGCTTCTAATGAAAAACTGTTTTTT.

In regard to this clone: Germline and junction disagree at one end, which may indicate a read error. V gene TRBV19 combines with J gene TRBJ1-2; maybe TRBD1 (5 bases). This CDR3 has 13 amino acids. Germline V gene sequence: CDR1 LNHDA, CDR2 SQIVND (reference sequence). The DNA of the CDR3 is TGTGCCAGTAGTACTGGCCAGGGCTATGCCTACACCTTC. It is translated as CASSTGQGYAYTF.